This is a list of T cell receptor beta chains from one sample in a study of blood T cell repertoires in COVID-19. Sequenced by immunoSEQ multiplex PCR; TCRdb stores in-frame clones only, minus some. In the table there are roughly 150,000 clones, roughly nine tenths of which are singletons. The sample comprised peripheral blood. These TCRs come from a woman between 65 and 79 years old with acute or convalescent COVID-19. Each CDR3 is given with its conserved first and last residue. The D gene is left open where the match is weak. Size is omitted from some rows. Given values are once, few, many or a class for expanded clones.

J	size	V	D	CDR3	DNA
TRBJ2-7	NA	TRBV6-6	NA	CASSYGLRTYEQYF	TGTGCCAGCAGTTACGGTCTCAGAACCTACGAGCAGTACTTC
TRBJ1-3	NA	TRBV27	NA	CASSLQGSSGNTIYF	TGTGCCAGCAGTTTACAGGGGTCTTCTGGAAACACCATATATTTT
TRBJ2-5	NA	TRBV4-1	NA	CASSQAGMGRETQYF	TGCGCCAGCAGCCAAGCGGGGATGGGAAGGGAGACCCAGTACTTC
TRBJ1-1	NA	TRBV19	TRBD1	CASSIQIQGASTEAFF	TGTGCCAGTAGTATACAAATACAGGGGGCGAGCACTGAAGCTTTCTTT
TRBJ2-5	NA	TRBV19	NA	CASSHLTPSGWETQYF	TGTGCCAGTAGCCATTTAACTCCGAGCGGGTGGGAGACCCAGTACTTC
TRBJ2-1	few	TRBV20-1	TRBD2	CSATGGGEQFF	TGCAGTGCCACGGGAGGGGGGGAGCAGTTCTTC
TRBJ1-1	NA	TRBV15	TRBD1	CATSTPGTGTEAFF	TGTGCCACCAGCACGCCCGGGACAGGCACTGAAGCTTTCTTT
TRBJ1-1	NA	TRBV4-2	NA	CASSQEMQGGAFF	TGTGCCAGCAGCCAAGAAATGCAGGGAGGAGCTTTCTTT
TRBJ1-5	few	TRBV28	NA	CALSAGAGNQPQHF	TGTGCGCTCTCGGCAGGGGCTGGCAATCAGCCCCAGCATTTT
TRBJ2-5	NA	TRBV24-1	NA	CATSDQDTPDGPAQYF	TGTGCCACCAGTGACCAGGACACCCCGGACGGTCCGGCCCAGTACTTC
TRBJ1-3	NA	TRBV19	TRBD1	CASKATGTGNTIYF	TGTGCCAGTAAAGCGACAGGGACTGGAAACACCATATATTTT
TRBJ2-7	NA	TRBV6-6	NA	CASSNLIGYEQYF	TGTGCCAGCAGTAACCTGATCGGCTACGAGCAGTACTTC
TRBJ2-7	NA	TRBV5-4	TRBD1	CASSLTGGGEQYF	TGTGCCAGCAGCCTCACAGGGGGCGGCGAGCAGTACTTC
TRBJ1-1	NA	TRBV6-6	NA	CASSPDRLNTEAFF	TGTGCCAGCAGTCCCGACAGATTGAACACTGAAGCTTTCTTT
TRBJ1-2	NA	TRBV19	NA	CASSIRQGLDYGYTF	TGTGCCAGTAGTATTCGGCAGGGGTTGGACTATGGCTACACCTTC
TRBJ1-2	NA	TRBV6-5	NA	CASSYKEGSLNYGYTF	TGTGCCAGCAGTTATAAGGAGGGATCCCTTAACTATGGCTACACCTTC
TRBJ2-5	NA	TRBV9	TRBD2	CASSPLAAQQETQYF	TGTGCCAGCAGCCCACTAGCGGCTCAACAAGAGACCCAGTACTTC
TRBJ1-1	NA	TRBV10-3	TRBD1	CAITSPGTGSEAFF	TGTGCCATCACCAGCCCCGGGACAGGGAGTGAAGCTTTCTTT
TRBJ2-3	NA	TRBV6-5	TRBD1	CASRRDSSTDTQYF	TGTGCCAGCAGACGGGACAGTAGCACAGATACGCAGTATTTT
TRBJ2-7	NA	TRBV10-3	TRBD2	CAISEPGGAGPSYEQYF	TGTGCCATCAGTGAGCCGGGGGGGGCAGGGCCCTCCTACGAGCAGTACTTC
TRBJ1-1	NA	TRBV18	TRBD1	CASSLDRTGQAFF	TGTGCCAGCTCACTAGACAGGACAGGTCAAGCTTTCTTT
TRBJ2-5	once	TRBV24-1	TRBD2	CATSDVAGTGETQYF	TGTGCCACCAGTGACGTAGCGGGAACGGGAGAGACCCAGTACTTC
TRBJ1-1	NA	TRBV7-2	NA	CASSLGVLAEAFF	TGTGCCAGCAGCTTAGGAGTCCTCGCTGAAGCTTTCTTT
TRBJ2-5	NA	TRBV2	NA	CASSVQGRGETQYF	TGTGCCAGCAGTGTGCAGGGTAGAGGAGAGACCCAGTACTTC
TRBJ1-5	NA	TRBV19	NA	CASTSSWGGAMGQPQHF	TGTGCCAGTACCTCAAGCTGGGGAGGGGCCATGGGGCAGCCCCAGCATTTT
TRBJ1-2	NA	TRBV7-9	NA	CASSLRSYGYTF	TGTGCCAGCAGCTTAAGGAGCTATGGCTACACCTTC
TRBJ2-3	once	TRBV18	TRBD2	CASSPKRVAGVSDTQYF	TGTGCCAGCTCACCAAAACGCGTCGCGGGAGTTTCAGATACGCAGTATTTT
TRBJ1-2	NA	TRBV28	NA	CASSRDIGYGYTF	TGTGCCAGCAGCCGAGACATAGGCTATGGCTACACCTTC
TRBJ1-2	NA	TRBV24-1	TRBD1	CATSDHPGQGSYGYTF	TGTGCCACCAGTGATCACCCGGGACAGGGTAGCTATGGCTACACCTTC
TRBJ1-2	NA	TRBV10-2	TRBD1	CASMDQGVGAYGYTF	TGCGCCAGCATGGATCAGGGGGTGGGTGCCTATGGCTACACCTTC
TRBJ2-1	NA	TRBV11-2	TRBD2	CASSLVGSGGAHEQFF	TGTGCCAGCAGCTTAGTGGGTAGCGGGGGGGCCCATGAGCAGTTCTTC
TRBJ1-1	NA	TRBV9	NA	CASSPIASSTEAFF	TGTGCCAGCAGCCCGATAGCTAGTAGCACTGAAGCTTTCTTT
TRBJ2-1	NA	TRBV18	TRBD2	CASSLNGLAASYNEQFF	TGTGCCAGCTCACTCAATGGACTAGCGGCCTCCTACAATGAGCAGTTCTTC
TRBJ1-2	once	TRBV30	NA	CAWSFFQGAYGYTF	TGTGCCTGGAGTTTCTTCCAGGGCGCCTATGGCTACACCTTC
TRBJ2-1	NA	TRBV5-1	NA	CASSLTGLSYNEQFF	TGCGCCAGCAGCTTGACTGGACTTTCGTACAATGAGCAGTTCTTC
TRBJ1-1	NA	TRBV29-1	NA	CSVGGTSNTEAFF	TGCAGCGTTGGCGGGACGTCGAACACTGAAGCTTTCTTT
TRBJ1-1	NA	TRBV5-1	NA	CASSLGRGGGRTEAFF	TGCGCCAGCAGCTTGGGTCGTGGCGGGGGAAGAACTGAAGCTTTCTTT
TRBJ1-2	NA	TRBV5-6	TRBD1	CASSFRQGASNYGYTF	TGTGCCAGCAGCTTTAGGCAGGGGGCGTCTAACTATGGCTACACCTTC
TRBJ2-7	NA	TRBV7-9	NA	CASSPPGGYEQYF	TGTGCCAGCAGCCCTCCCGGGGGCTACGAGCAGTACTTC